This T cell receptor beta chain is drawn from a study of regulatory T cells in long-lasting Graves disease (dated by TCRdb to the early 2020s). Background on the whole study: In the newly diagnosed Graves' disease group, patients had been taking antithyroid drugs for less than 3 months. Patients with persistent Graves' disease were compared with patients with newly diagnosed Graves' disease using TCR sequencing and RNA sequencing of peripheral blood. The study was registered as a clinical trial and conducted in China. A total of 33 samples underwent TCR sequencing: around 13 from persistent and roughly 20 from newly diagnosed Graves' disease patients.

The CDR3 runs 15 amino acids, cysteine and phenylalanine included. The retained sequence is limited to the CDR3, 45 bases, with the frame set at the first base. As encoded in the germline V gene, CDR1 is SNHLY while CDR2 is FYNNEI. Germline trimming amounts to 6 bases on V and 3 bases on J, with 7 as the count of junction bases outside the gene matches. The method was multiplex PCR. TCRdb shows the sequencer as Illumina HiSeq 4000. TCR beta libraries were built with iRepertoire HTBI primers and Arm-PCR amplification of CDR3 regions. Before sequencing, the PCR products underwent gel purification. The study's processing was this. Gene usage analysis of CDR3 amino acid clonotypes used the 60 to 80 TRBV and about 14 TRBJ segments found across samples. COPE and FqMerger were used to merge filtered high-quality paired reads into contigs. BLAST was used to align contigs to IMGT TRBV, TRBD and TRBJ reference genes, with CDR3 defined following IMGT. Clonotypes above 0.1% frequency were classified as highly expanded clones. Shannon entropy was used to measure repertoire diversity, and the Gini coefficient was used to measure V-J evenness. A clonotype found in more than one individual was treated as public. TCRdb took the public reads, trimmed them with fastp at Q25, ran MiXCR for clone calling and kept in-frame beta chains. Every distinct CDR3 protein forms one entry, paired with its most common genes and DNA. The V and J calls and clone size come from TCRdb's table, not from the authors' own analysis. This sample holds more than 300,000 distinct CDR3 sequences; 12% were observed only once. The ten top clones hold 15% to 20% of the sample.

Beyond this particular receptor, the publication reports: TRBV28, TRBJ1-2 and TRBJ2-5 were preferentially used in persistent disease, while TRBV20-1 and TRBJ2-1 were favored in newly diagnosed disease. The authors noted that the small sample size was a limitation that may lower accuracy. Sequencing and analysis were limited to the TCR beta chain. Persistent Graves' disease patients showed lower TCR Shannon entropy and fewer highly expanded clones than newly diagnosed patients, suggesting clonal expansion. A larger number of public clonotypes was shared among persistent patients (approximately 2,500) than among newly diagnosed patients (around 880). Because the primary lesion, thyroid tissue, could not be accessed, the study looked at peripheral blood alone.

This clonotype was picked up many times. Its antigen is not yet known. No much larger clonotype is one base removed from it; base qualities were not supplied. The time point tag for this specimen amounts to: newly diagnosed GD, antithyroid drugs for less than 3 months. For both TCR sequencing and RNA sequencing, RNA was extracted from PBMCs in TRIzol. The diagnosis of Graves' disease was made according to American Thyroid Association guidelines. Patients for the study were recruited at an endocrinology department in Xi'an, China. Each patient gave 8.5 to 9.5 milliliters of peripheral blood, collected in an EDTA anticoagulant tube. Ficoll Paque Plus density gradient separation was used to isolate PBMCs, and no further T cell sorting was done. An Agilent 2100 Bioanalyzer and agarose gel were used to check RNA quality, while a NanoDrop 2000 measured RNA concentration. The sample also formed part of further work on T cells in Graves' hyperthyroidism and ophthalmopathy. The second publication reports: A patient counted as having stable Graves' hyperthyroidism if no progression to ophthalmopathy occurred over 18 months of follow-up. Hyperthyroidism patients were aged 18 to 65 years and newly diagnosed, with disease duration of less than 2 months. Exclusion was applied to patients with uncontrolled infections, other autoimmune diseases, pregnancy or lactation. Diagnoses were established on the basis of clinical symptoms, serum thyroxine and TRAb, thyroid ultrasound, and orbital computed tomography. A first-round RT-PCR of the TCR CDR3 used the HTBI primer set with the Qiagen OneStep RT-PCR kit. Most expanded thyroid clonotypes (frequency above 0.001) were also detected in blood, suggesting blood repertoires may reflect thyroid immune responses. In cross-validation, a model built on a 13 V-J signature told ophthalmopathy apart from stable hyperthyroidism with approximately 90% sensitivity and around 83% specificity, and in testing the same model reached 80%/75%. In validation, the model predicted progression to ophthalmopathy a median of roughly 6.2 months before onset, with 65% to 71% sensitivity and roughly 72% specificity. To identify distinguishing TCR V-J signatures, a discovery cohort of 95 to 100 patients was used, comprising 43 with Graves' ophthalmopathy and around 57 with stable Graves' hyperthyroidism. An independent validation cohort of around 19 hyperthyroidism patients and over 15 patients who later progressed to ophthalmopathy tested prospective prediction of ophthalmopathy. The approximately 100 discovery patients were divided at random into training and test sets in a 7:3 ratio. Thyroid tissue and blood T-cell repertoires from about six Graves' hyperthyroidism patients were also compared in the study. After blood sampling, hyperthyroidism patients were treated with methimazole at a starting dose of 30 mg daily, and ophthalmopathy patients were treated with high-dose intravenous methylprednisolone. The libraries were constructed in a second round of multiplex PCR and then size-selected and purified. Sequencing of the libraries was done on an Illumina HiSeq2000 using paired-end 100 bp reads. Raw data were processed with SOAPnuke, discarding reads with adapters, uncalled bases, mean Phred below 15, or no exact constant-primer or identifier match. COPE v1.2.5 was used to merge high-quality paired reads, and clonotypes were defined as unique nucleotide sequences. MiTCR v1.1 was used to align clonotypes to the IMGT TRBV, TRBD and TRBJ reference segments. Only V-J combinations with frequency above 0.0001, covering about 99% of repertoires, were analysed. A TCS score was defined as the ratio of F50 (clonal expansion) to E x V (chaos), with BLOSUM62-based TCRdist applied between CDR3 peptides within each V-J. Welch's t-statistics and random forest reduced some 510 V-J features to roughly 13, which were used in a naive Bayes classifier (R e1071). Sample size was not statistically predetermined, and investigators were not blinded to group allocation. According to the paper, TCR Vbeta CDR3 sequencing was carried out on approximately 140 peripheral blood samples, which came from 40 to 45 ophthalmopathy, under 85 hyperthyroidism and about 17 progressor patients.

The chain was built from TRBV2 and TRBJ2-3, with 9 junctional bases fitting TRBD2. The sample was peripheral blood mononuclear cells (PBMCs), taken at new diagnosis, from a patient treated with antithyroid drugs. This TCR derives from a woman aged 18-29 years with Graves disease. Donor details come from another sample of the same person, matched by shared clones. The CDR3 protein: CASRRMTSGTDTQYF. The sequenced DNA is TGTGCCAGCAGACGCATGACTAGCGGAACAGATACGCAGTATTTT.